A single sample is the source of the 25 T cell receptor beta chains below, sequenced in a study of human T cells and chemical hapten exposure. The time point is: patch test 2, 6 weeks after DPC sensitization. The treatment was: therapeutic diphenylcyclopropenone sensitization with weekly scalp DPC. Each CDR3 protein is one row after TCRdb ran MiXCR on the RACE reads. The table records just over 40,000 distinct CDR3 sequences, approximately 3.5% of them present only once. Sequenced here: whole blood, sampled in connection with sensitization to the hapten diphenylcyclopropenone (DPC). The receptors here all came from a man aged 40-49 years with alopecia areata. Some clones in this sample may be carry-over from other donors' samples.

Many counts were recorded for this clonotype. The chain employs TRBV5-1 and TRBJ2-7; TRBD2 matches at 14 bases. The V and J ends lost 4 bases and 6 bases, in that order; junction bases with no gene match: 6. In germline, CDR1 is SGHRS, CDR2 YFSETQ. This CDR3 is built from 15 residues. This chain's CDR3 is CASSPGLAGVSEQYF. CDR3 sequence (DNA): TGCGCCAGCAGCCCGGGACTAGCGGGAGTCTCCGAGCAGTACTTC. The variable domain in full, with the rest retrieved from reference TRBV5-1 and TRBJ2-7, is KAGVTQTPRYLIKTRGQQVTLSCSPISGHRSVSWYQQTPGQGLQFLFEYFSETQRNKGNFPGRFSGRQFSNSRSEMNVSTLELGDSALYLCASSPGLAGVSEQYFGPGTRLTVT.

Sample share makes this clonotype medium-sized. The J gene is TRBJ2-1, the V gene TRBV5-4; D unresolved. The CDR3 consists of 12 residues. Trimming removed 3 bases from V and 6 bases from J, with 7 bases in between. CDR1 is SGHNT and CDR2 is YYREEE in the germline V gene (reference sequence). Here the CDR3 reads CASSSLGNEQFF. As DNA, the CDR3 is TGTGCCAGCAGCTCTCTTGGCAATGAGCAGTTCTTC.

This clonotype was recorded at least ten times. The chain is built from TRBV12-3 or TRBV12-4 and TRBJ2-3; D ambiguous. V was clipped by 4 bases and J by 4 bases, with 6 bases between them. The CDR3 loop spans 12 amino acids. The CDR3 DNA reads as TGTGCCAGCAGTTCCCCCTCAGATACGCAGTATTTT. It specifies CASSSPSDTQYF.

In its sample, this clonotype was seen many times. This chain links TRBV7-9 with TRBJ2-1; possible D gene TRBD2, 5 bases. The length of the CDR3 is 12 residues. Germline V gives CDR1 SEHNR, CDR2 FQNEAQ (reference sequence). V dropped 6 bases and J dropped 7 bases, with 10 bases sitting between them. CDR3 protein: CASRLEENEQFF. In DNA, the CDR3 is TGTGCCAGCAGACTAGAGGAAAATGAGCAGTTCTTC.

This clonotype was observed at least ten times. The rearrangement links TRBV28 to TRBJ2-3; 7 bases line up with TRBD2. J lost 0 bases, V lost 6 bases, and 9 bases had no gene match. Per germline, CDR1 MDHEN and CDR2 SYDVKM. The CDR3 is made up of 16 amino acids. CDR3 DNA: TGTGCCAGCAGCACCGGACTAGGACTCAGCACAGATACGCAGTATTTT. Protein product: CASSTGLGLSTDTQYF.

The genes are TRBV28 and TRBJ2-7, with 7 bases lining up with TRBD2. The junction had 6 bases not matched to a gene; V was cut back by 7 bases and J by 3 bases. Germline V gene data show CDR1 as MDHEN and CDR2 as SYDVKM. CDR3 length: 13 residues. CDR3 nucleotide sequence: TGTGCCAGCAAGGTGGGGGGGAACTACGAGCAGTACTTC. It yields the protein CASKVGGNYEQYF.

This clonotype was observed at least ten times. The CDR3 DNA reads TGTGCCAGCAGTAACACAATGCAGCGGGAAAAACTGTTTTTT. Translated: CASSNTMQREKLFF. This chain links TRBV6-6 with TRBJ1-4, with D unresolved. CDR3 length: 14 residues. CDR1 MNHNY and CDR2 SVGAGI come from the germline V gene (reference sequence). Trimming took 5 bases from V and 8 from J, leaving 15 bases between them.

This clonotype has ten or more counts. This rearrangement joins TRBV13 to TRBJ2-1, with D tentatively TRBD2 (5 bases). Trimming removed 5 bases at V and 0 bases at J, with 14 bases between. Germline V gives CDR1 PRHDT, CDR2 FYEKMQ (reference sequence). CDR3 length: 16 amino acids. CDR3 DNA: TGTGCCAGCAGCGCCAGCGGACTGAGCTCCTACAATGAGCAGTTCTTC. Protein sequence: CASSASGLSSYNEQFF.

This chain connects TRBV5-6 to TRBJ1-4; D is perhaps TRBD1 (6 bases). Germline V gives CDR1 SGHDT, CDR2 YYEEEE. Trimming left V 7 bases short and J 4 bases short, with 14 bases between. CDR3 length: 14 residues. The DNA of the CDR3 is TGTGCCAGCTCGGAGGGGACACTTAATGAAAAACTGTTTTTT. Encoded protein: CASSEGTLNEKLFF.

A few counts support this clonotype. V and J are TRBV12-3 or TRBV12-4 and TRBJ2-3, with D possibly being TRBD1 (6 bases). The V gene lost 6 bases and the J gene lost 5 bases, with 9 bases spanning the gap. This CDR3 contains 12 residues. This chain's CDR3 is CASRSGVDTQYF. As DNA, the CDR3 is TGTGCCAGCAGATCAGGGGTAGATACGCAGTATTTT.

This clonotype was found a few times. V is TRBV5-6 and J is TRBJ1-5; tentatively, D is TRBD1 (6 bases). The ends were cut back, 4 bases at V and 5 bases at J, with 13 bases in the middle. CDR1 SGHDT and CDR2 YYEEEE come from the germline V gene. This CDR3 is built from 14 residues. The CDR3 DNA is TGTGCCAGCAGCCTACAGGGAACCGATCAGCCCCAGCATTTT. Translated: CASSLQGTDQPQHF.

This clonotype came up many times. The chain has TRBV20-1 and TRBJ2-1; 7 bases map to TRBD2. The J segment lost 6 bases and the V segment lost 6 bases, leaving 8 bases of the junction unmatched. Germline lookup yields CDR1 DFQATT and CDR2 SNEGSKA (reference sequence). The CDR3 runs to 13 residues. The CDR3 sequence: CSAVSSGTNEQFF. CDR3 sequence (DNA): TGCAGTGCCGTTAGCAGCGGGACCAATGAGCAGTTCTTC.

The sample holds many counts of this clonotype. V is TRBV19 and J is TRBJ2-1; D might be TRBD2 (6 bases). The CDR3 contains 14 residues. Per germline, CDR1 LNHDA and CDR2 SQIVND (reference sequence). Trimming cost V 7 bases and J 4 bases, with 14 bases left between them. This chain's CDR3 is CASTQEGGYNEQFF. CDR3 coding DNA: TGTGCCAGTACTCAGGAGGGTGGATACAATGAGCAGTTCTTC.

This clonotype was detected ten times or more. This chain links TRBV29-1 with TRBJ2-1; a weak D match, TRBD1 (6 bases). V was shortened by 4 bases and J by 13 bases, with 11 bases between the two germline ends. This CDR3 is built from 10 residues. Germline CDR1 and CDR2: SQVTM and ANQGSEA. The DNA for the CDR3 is TGCAGCGTTGCAGGGGACGGACAGTTCTTC. Amino acid sequence: CSVAGDGQFF.

This clonotype was recorded many times. The V call is TRBV6-1, the J call TRBJ2-1; D may correspond to TRBD1 or TRBD2 (6 bases each). Germline values: CDR1 MNHNS, CDR2 SASEGT. V lost 8 bases and J 15 bases, leaving 17 bases between the germline ends. The CDR3 spans 11 residues. CDR3 in DNA: TGTGCCAGCGGGGACTGGGGACATCGGTTCTTC. Its protein product is CASGDWGHRFF.

Ten or more counts support this clonotype. The genes are TRBV24-1 and TRBJ2-1; D is perhaps TRBD2 (5 bases). CDR3 length: 16 amino acids. In germline, CDR1 is KGHDR, CDR2 SFDVKD. Trimming shortened V by 4 bases and J by 2 bases, and 14 bases separated the two germline ends. CDR3 amino acids: CATSDPQGSAYNEQFF. CDR3 sequence (DNA): TGTGCCACCAGTGACCCTCAAGGGAGCGCCTACAATGAGCAGTTCTTC.

At least ten counts were recorded for this clonotype. The J gene is TRBJ2-3, the V gene TRBV28; D may be TRBD2 (5 bases). CDR3 length: 15 residues. Between the trimmed V and J ends, which lost 2 bases and 1 base, there was a span of 10 bases. Per the germline V gene, CDR1 is MDHEN and CDR2 is SYDVKM. The CDR3 reads CASSLEGVGTDTQYF. The CDR3 region has the DNA TGTGCCAGCAGTTTAGAGGGAGTGGGCACAGATACGCAGTATTTT. Based on the CDR3 plus reference TRBV28 and TRBJ2-3, the full variable domain is DVKVTQSSRYLVKRTGEKVFLECVQDMDHENMFWYRQDPGLGLRLIYFSYDVKMKEKGDIPEGYSVSREKKERFSLILESASTNQTSMYLCASSLEGVGTDTQYFGPGTRLTVL.

V is TRBV18 and J is TRBJ1-6; D not resolved. The V and J ends lost 3 bases and 7 bases respectively, with 7 bases between them. Germline values: CDR1 KGHSH, CDR2 LQKENI. The CDR3 has 13 amino acids. As DNA, the CDR3 is TGTGCCAGCTCACCCGACATCAATTCACCCCTCCACTTT. Its translation: CASSPDINSPLHF.

In this sample, this clonotype turned up many times. The rearrangement uses TRBV6-6 and TRBJ1-2; D possibly corresponds to TRBD1 (6 bases). Trimming took 5 bases from V and 8 from J, leaving 15 bases between them. CDR1 and CDR2 (germline): MNHNY, SVGAGI (reference sequence). The CDR3 consists of 13 residues. CDR3 in DNA: TGTGCCAGCAGTAAAGGGGGGAGAGTAGGCTACACCTTC. As protein: CASSKGGRVGYTF.

This clonotype was detected ten times or more. V usage is TRBV7-9 and J usage is TRBJ2-1; TRBD1 agrees at 11 bases. V trimming: 3 bases; J trimming: 4 bases; junction bases outside the gene matches: 2. CDR3 size: 15 residues. Germline CDR1 and CDR2: SEHNR and FQNEAQ (reference sequence). CDR3 protein: CASSLGQGGYNEQFF. DNA of the CDR3: TGTGCCAGCAGCTTGGGACAGGGGGGTTACAATGAGCAGTTCTTC. Full variable domain (rest looked up from reference TRBV7-9 and TRBJ2-1): DTGVSQNPRHKITKRGQNVTFRCDPISEHNRLYWYRQTLGQGPEFLTYFQNEAQLEKSRLLSDRFSAERPKGSFSTLEIQRTEQGDSAMYLCASSLGQGGYNEQFFGPGTRLTVL.

At least ten counts were recorded for this clonotype. This chain uses TRBV28 with TRBJ2-7; D uncertain. CDR1 is MDHEN and CDR2 is SYDVKM in the germline V gene. Deletions cut 3 bases from V and 3 bases from J, with 9 bases between. The CDR3 consists of 13 residues. CDR3 DNA: TGTGCCAGCAGTTTCGCCCAACTCTACGAGCAGTACTTC. This encodes CASSFAQLYEQYF.

Ten or more counts support this clonotype. This rearrangement joins TRBV4-1 to TRBJ2-4; 7 nucleotides agree with TRBD2. CDR1 is MGHRA, CDR2 YSYEKL, per germline. After removal of 3 bases from V and 5 bases from J, the junction contained 13 bases not matched to a gene. This CDR3 spans 17 amino acids. The CDR3, as DNA: TGCGCCAGCAGCCATCCCGATAGCGGGCCCAGACAAAACATTCAGTACTTC. Translating gives CASSHPDSGPRQNIQYF.

This clonotype was detected many times. This CDR3 reads CASSRERTSGGGYEQYF. CDR3 DNA sequence: TGTGCCAGCAGCCGAGAAAGAACTAGCGGCGGGGGTTACGAGCAGTACTTC. The chain links TRBV11-2 to TRBJ2-7, with 8 bases lining up with TRBD2. Germline-derived CDR1 and CDR2 are SGHAT and FQNNGV. This CDR3 has 17 residues. Trimming took 5 bases from V and 4 from J; bases not matched to a gene: 16.

This clonotype was recorded at least ten times. This chain joins TRBV4-1 and TRBJ2-7; D is ambiguous. There are 13 residues in the CDR3. Germline assignment: CDR1 MGHRA and CDR2 YSYEKL. The V end was cut by 0 bases, the J end by 4 bases, with 7 bases between. The CDR3 sequence is CASSQDHGYEQYF. The CDR3 DNA reads as TGCGCCAGCAGCCAAGATCACGGGTACGAGCAGTACTTC.

This clonotype has at least ten counts. The V call is TRBV4-3, the J call TRBJ2-3; 9 bases match TRBD1. CDR1 and CDR2 (germline): LGHNA, YSLEER. Unmatched junction bases numbered 3, after V lost 4 bases and J lost 4 bases. The CDR3 loop spans 14 amino acids. This chain's CDR3 is CASSRDREADTQYF. Written as DNA, the CDR3 is TGCGCCAGCAGCCGGGACAGGGAGGCAGATACGCAGTATTTT.